A selection of T cell receptor beta chains follows, all from one sample in a study of memory CD4+ T cells and cytomegalovirus serostatus. The assay was immunoSEQ multiplex PCR, and TCRdb's table has in-frame clones only and misses some. The sample has about 60,000 clones, more than 65% seen once. Sequenced input: memory CD4+ T cells from blood. Source of these receptors: an adult in good health and CMV-seronegative. Some clones in this sample may be carry-over from other donors' samples. CDR3s include the opening cysteine and the closing phenylalanine or tryptophan. The D gene is left open where the match is weak. Expanded clones are given a class, and other clones once, few, many or no size at all.

clone_size: -
d_call: TRBD1
j_call: TRBJ2-7
v_call: TRBV5-1
cdr3_nt: TGCGCCAGCAGCCCGGGAGGCGGGACAGGGGTCGAGCAGTACTTC
cdr3_aa: CASSPGGGTGVEQYF

clone_size: -
d_call: -
j_call: TRBJ1-5
v_call: TRBV5-1
cdr3_nt: TGCGCCAGCAGGGGGGACGAGGACAGTGGGGTGTATCGCAATCAGCCCCAGCATTTT
cdr3_aa: CASRGDEDSGVYRNQPQHF

clone_size: -
d_call: TRBD1
j_call: TRBJ2-7
v_call: TRBV6-5
cdr3_nt: TGTGCCATACGGAGGACAGGGAGCTACGAGCAGTACTTC
cdr3_aa: CAIRRTGSYEQYF

clone_size: few
d_call: TRBD1
j_call: TRBJ1-1
v_call: TRBV27
cdr3_nt: TGTGCCAGCAGTTTGTCCCCTTACAGGGGGCTAACTGAAGCTTTCTTT
cdr3_aa: CASSLSPYRGLTEAFF

clone_size: once
d_call: -
j_call: TRBJ2-2
v_call: TRBV2
cdr3_nt: TGTGCCACCGGGCCAGGGGTCGACACCGGGGAGCTGTTTTTT
cdr3_aa: CATGPGVDTGELFF

clone_size: -
d_call: -
j_call: TRBJ2-3
v_call: TRBV5-1
cdr3_nt: TGCGCCAGCAGCTTGGAGGGGACTGATACGCAGTATTTT
cdr3_aa: CASSLEGTDTQYF

clone_size: -
d_call: TRBD1
j_call: TRBJ1-1
v_call: TRBV5-1
cdr3_nt: TGCGCCAGCAGCTTGATACTTAGGAAGACAGGGGTTAACCCTGAAGCTTTCTTT
cdr3_aa: CASSLILRKTGVNPEAFF

clone_size: -
d_call: -
j_call: TRBJ2-4
v_call: TRBV4-2
cdr3_nt: TGTGCCAGCAGCCAAGAGGGGTCCAAAAACATTCAGTACTTC
cdr3_aa: CASSQEGSKNIQYF

clone_size: -
d_call: -
j_call: TRBJ1-5
v_call: TRBV28
cdr3_nt: TGTGCCAGCAGTTTAATGCATCAGCCCCAGCATTTT
cdr3_aa: CASSLMHQPQHF

clone_size: -
d_call: TRBD2
j_call: TRBJ2-3
v_call: TRBV5-8
cdr3_nt: TGTGCCAGCACGGCCTTGCGGGGGAGCCATACGCAGTATTTT
cdr3_aa: CASTALRGSHTQYF

clone_size: -
d_call: -
j_call: TRBJ2-3
v_call: TRBV7-6
cdr3_nt: TGTGCCAGCAGCTTAGGGGTAGATACGCAGTATTTT
cdr3_aa: CASSLGVDTQYF